This TCR beta chain was observed in a study of T cell changes during pregnancy in multiple sclerosis. CDR3 length equals 17 residues. CDR1 is PRHDT and CDR2 is FYEKMQ in the germline V gene (reference sequence). The junction had 14 bases not matched to a gene; V was cut back by 3 bases and J by 7 bases. Some clones are missing from TCRdb's copy, which holds only in-frame ones; the method was immunoSEQ multiplex PCR. In the table there are about 51,000 clones, around 93% of which are singletons. The chain carries TRBV13 and TRBJ2-1, with 8 bases matching TRBD2. The receptor's source is a female donor with multiple sclerosis, enrolled in a pregnancy study. The sequences come from peripheral blood, collected in the second trimester of pregnancy. The CDR3, as DNA: TGTGCCAGCAGCTTCGAGAGGACTAGCCTGGGGAAAAATGAGCAGTTCTTC. Amino acid sequence: CASSFERTSLGKNEQFF.